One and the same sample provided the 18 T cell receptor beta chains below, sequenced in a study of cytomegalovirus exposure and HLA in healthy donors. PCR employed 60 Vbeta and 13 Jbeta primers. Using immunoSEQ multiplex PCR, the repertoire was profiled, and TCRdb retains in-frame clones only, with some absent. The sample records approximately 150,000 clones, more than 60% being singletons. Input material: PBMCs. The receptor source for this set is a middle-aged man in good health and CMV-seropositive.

The CDR3 here is CASSLVLAGGWKTQYF. Written as DNA, the CDR3 is TGTGCCAGCAGCTTAGTACTAGCGGGAGGGTGGAAGACCCAGTACTTC. The chain employs TRBV11-2 and TRBJ2-5, with 13 bases identical to TRBD2. V was clipped by 1 base and J by 6 bases; unmatched bases: 5. This CDR3 spans 16 amino acids. From germline, CDR1 is SGHAT and CDR2 FQNNGV. Combining the CDR3 with reference TRBV11-2 and TRBJ2-5 gives the whole variable domain EAGVAQSPRYKIIEKRQSVAFWCNPISGHATLYWYQQILGQGPKLLIQFQNNGVVDDSQLPKDRFSAERLKGVDSTLKIQPAKLEDSAVYLCASSLVLAGGWKTQYFGPGTRLLVL.

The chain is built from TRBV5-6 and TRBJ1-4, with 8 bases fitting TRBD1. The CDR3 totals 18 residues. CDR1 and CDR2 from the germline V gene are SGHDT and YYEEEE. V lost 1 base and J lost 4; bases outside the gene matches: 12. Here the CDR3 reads CASSLRRGRGLGNEKLFF. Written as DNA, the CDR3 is TGTGCCAGCAGCTTGCGAAGGGGCAGGGGGCTCGGTAATGAAAAACTGTTTTTT.

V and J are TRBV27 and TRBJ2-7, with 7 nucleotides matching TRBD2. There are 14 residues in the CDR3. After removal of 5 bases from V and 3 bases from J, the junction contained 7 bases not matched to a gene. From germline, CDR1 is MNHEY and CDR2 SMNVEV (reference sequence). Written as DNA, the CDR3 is TGTGCCAGCAGTAAATCGGGAGGTGGCTACGAGCAGTACTTC. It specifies CASSKSGGGYEQYF.

The CDR3 coding sequence is TGTGCCAGCAGCCAATACGGGACAGCCATCGAGCAGTACTTC. Protein: CASSQYGTAIEQYF. The chain employs TRBV16 and TRBJ2-7; 7 bases are a match to TRBD1. The CDR3 totals 14 residues. Unmatched junction bases numbered 6, after V lost 1 base and J lost 6 bases. From germline, CDR1 is KGHSY and CDR2 FQNENV.

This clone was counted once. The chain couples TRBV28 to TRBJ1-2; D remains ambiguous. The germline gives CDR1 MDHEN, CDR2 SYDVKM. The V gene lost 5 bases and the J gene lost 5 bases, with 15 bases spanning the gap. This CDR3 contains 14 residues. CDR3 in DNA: TGTGCCAGCAGTGCGGGAATGGGGAGTTATGGCTACACCTTC. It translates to CASSAGMGSYGYTF.

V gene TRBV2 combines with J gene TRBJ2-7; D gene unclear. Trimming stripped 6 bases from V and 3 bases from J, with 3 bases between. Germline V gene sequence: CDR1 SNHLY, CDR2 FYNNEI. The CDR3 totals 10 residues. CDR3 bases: TGTGCCAGCAGCTTCTACGAGCAGTACTTC. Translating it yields CASSFYEQYF.

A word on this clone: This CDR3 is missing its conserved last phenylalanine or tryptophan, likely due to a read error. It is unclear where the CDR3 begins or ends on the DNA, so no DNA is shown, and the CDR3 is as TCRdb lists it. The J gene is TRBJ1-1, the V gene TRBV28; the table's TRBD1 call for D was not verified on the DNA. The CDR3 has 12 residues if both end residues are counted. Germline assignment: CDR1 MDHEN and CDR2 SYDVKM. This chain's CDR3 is CASSISTGPLGL.

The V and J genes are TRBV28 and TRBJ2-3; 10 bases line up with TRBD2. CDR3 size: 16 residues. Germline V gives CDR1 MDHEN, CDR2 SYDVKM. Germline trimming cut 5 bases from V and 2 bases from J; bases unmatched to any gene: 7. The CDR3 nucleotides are TGTGCCAGCAGTCACGAGCGGGAGGGTTACACAGATACGCAGTATTTT. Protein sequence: CASSHEREGYTDTQYF.

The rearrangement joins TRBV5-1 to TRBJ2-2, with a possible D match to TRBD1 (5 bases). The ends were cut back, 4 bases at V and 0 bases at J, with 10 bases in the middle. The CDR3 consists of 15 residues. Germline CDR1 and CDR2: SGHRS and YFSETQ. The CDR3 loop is CASSLDSTNTGELFF. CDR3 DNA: TGCGCCAGCAGCCTTGACAGCACGAACACCGGGGAGCTGTTTTTT.

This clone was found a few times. The CDR3 reads CASSPQGDQPQHF. The CDR3 nucleotides read TGTGCCAGCAGCCCACAGGGCGATCAGCCCCAGCATTTT. The chain uses TRBV7-2 and TRBJ1-5; the D gene is possibly TRBD1 (6 bases). The CDR3 loop spans 13 amino acids. Trimming stripped 5 bases from V and 5 bases from J, with 10 bases between. Germline V gene lookup returns CDR1 SGHTA and CDR2 FQGNSA. The variable domain in full, with the rest retrieved from reference TRBV7-2 and TRBJ1-5, is GAGVSQSPSNKVTEKGKDVELRCDPISGHTALYWYRQSLGQGLEFLIYFQGNSAPDKSGLPSDRFSAERTGGSVSTLTIQRTQQEDSAVYLCASSPQGDQPQHFGDGTRLSIL.

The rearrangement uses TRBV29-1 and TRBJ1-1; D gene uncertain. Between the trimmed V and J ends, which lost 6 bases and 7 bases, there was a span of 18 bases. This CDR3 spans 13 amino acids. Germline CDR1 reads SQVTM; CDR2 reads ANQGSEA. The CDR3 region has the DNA TGCAGCGTGGCCCGGGTCCTCGAACTTGAAGCTTTCTTT. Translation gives CSVARVLELEAFF.

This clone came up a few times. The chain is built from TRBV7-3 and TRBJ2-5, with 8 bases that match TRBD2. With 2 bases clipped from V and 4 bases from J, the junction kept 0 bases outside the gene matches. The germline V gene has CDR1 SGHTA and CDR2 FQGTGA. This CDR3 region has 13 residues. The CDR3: CASSLLAGETQYF. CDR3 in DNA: TGTGCCAGCAGCTTACTAGCGGGAGAGACCCAGTACTTC. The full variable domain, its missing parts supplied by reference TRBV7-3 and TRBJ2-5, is GAGVSQTPSNKVTEKGKYVELRCDPISGHTALYWYRQSLGQGPEFLIYFQGTGAADDSGLPNDRFFAVRPEGSVSTLKIQRTERGDSAVYLCASSLLAGETQYFGPGTRLLVL.

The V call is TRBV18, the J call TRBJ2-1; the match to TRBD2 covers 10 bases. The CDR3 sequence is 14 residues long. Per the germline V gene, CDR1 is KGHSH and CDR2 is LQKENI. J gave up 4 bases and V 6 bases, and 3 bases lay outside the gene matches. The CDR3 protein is CASSQREGYNEQFF. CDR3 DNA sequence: TGTGCCAGCTCTCAGCGGGAGGGGTACAATGAGCAGTTCTTC.

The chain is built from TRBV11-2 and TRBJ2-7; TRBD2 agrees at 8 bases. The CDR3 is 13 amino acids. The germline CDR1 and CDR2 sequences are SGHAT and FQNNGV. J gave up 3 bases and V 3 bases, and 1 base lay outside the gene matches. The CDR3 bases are TGTGCCAGCAGCTTTCTAGCGGGCTACGAGCAGTACTTC. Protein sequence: CASSFLAGYEQYF.

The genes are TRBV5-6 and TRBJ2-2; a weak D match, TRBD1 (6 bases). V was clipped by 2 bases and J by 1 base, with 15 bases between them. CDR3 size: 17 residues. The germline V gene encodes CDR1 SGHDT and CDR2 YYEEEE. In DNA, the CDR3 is TGTGCCAGCAGCTTTGATAACAGGGTCTTGAACACCGGGGAGCTGTTTTTT. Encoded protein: CASSFDNRVLNTGELFF. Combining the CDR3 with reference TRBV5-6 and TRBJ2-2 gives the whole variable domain DAGVTQSPTHLIKTRGQQVTLRCSPKSGHDTVSWYQQALGQGPQFIFQYYEEEERQRGNFPDRFSGHQFPNYSSELNVNALLLGDSALYLCASSFDNRVLNTGELFFGEGSRLTVL.

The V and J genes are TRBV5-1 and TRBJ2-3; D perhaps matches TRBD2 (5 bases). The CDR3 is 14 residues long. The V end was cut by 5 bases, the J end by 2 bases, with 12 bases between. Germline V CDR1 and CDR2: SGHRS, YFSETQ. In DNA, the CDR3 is TGCGCCAGCAGTGTAAGCGGACCCACAGATACGCAGTATTTT. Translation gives CASSVSGPTDTQYF.

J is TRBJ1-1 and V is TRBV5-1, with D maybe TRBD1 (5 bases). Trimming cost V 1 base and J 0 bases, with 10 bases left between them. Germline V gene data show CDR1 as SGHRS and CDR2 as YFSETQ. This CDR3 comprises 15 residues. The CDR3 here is CASSLTGGMNTEAFF. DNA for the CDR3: TGCGCCAGCAGCTTGACAGGCGGGATGAACACTGAAGCTTTCTTT.

The CDR3 is CASSVVGTSNEQFF. For the CDR3, the DNA is TGTGCCAGCAGCGTAGTTGGGACTTCCAATGAGCAGTTCTTC. This chain joins TRBV9 and TRBJ2-1; TRBD2 might be the D (6 bases). V lost 0 bases to trimming and J lost 6 bases, with 10 bases between them. The CDR3 is 14 residues long. In germline, CDR1 is SGDLS, CDR2 YYNGEE.